This T cell receptor beta chain comes out of a study of early T cells in non-severe SARS-CoV-2 infection. MiXCR, applied by TCRdb to the 5' RACE reads, yields one record per CDR3 protein. The top ten hold about a fifth of the sample, which has roughly 120,000 distinct CDR3 sequences, about 15% seen once. This clonotype was seen a few times. This clonotype was obtained from an adult who was a healthcare worker with PCR-confirmed SARS-CoV-2 infection or an uninfected control (not recorded which). The source material was whole blood.

CDR3 bases: TGTGCTAGTGGTTTATTAGGCGAAAAACTGTTTTTT. Protein: CASGLLGEKLFF. V usage is TRBV12-5 and J usage is TRBJ1-4; D is unclear. The CDR3 spans 12 residues. The germline V gene has CDR1 LGHNT and CDR2 FRNRAP. Trimming pared 3 bases from V and 8 bases from J, leaving 7 bases between.